This T cell receptor (beta chain) was sequenced in a study of vaccination and CD4 T cells after COVID-19. This sample's treatment: roughly nine-day PBMC culture with coronavirus spike peptide pools or control peptides (ViraFEST assay). Worth noting for this clonotype: No antigen is known for it.

At the Johns Hopkins FTIC core, DNA taken from cultured CD4+ T cells was sequenced by way of the Oncomine TCR Beta short-read assay. TCRdb passed the PCR reads through MiXCR, listing each CDR3 protein once. The data contain 15,000 to 20,000 distinct CDR3 sequences, approximately 55% of them singletons. The CDR3 consists of 19 residues. This chain connects TRBV12-1 to TRBJ2-3; the D call TRBD1 from the table was never checked on the DNA. TRBV12-1 constitutes a pseudogene. The TCR originated in a human donor who had recovered from COVID-19. The sequencing input was CD4+ T cells from blood, cultured in vitro. The CDR3 spells CASSSCLWDLRATTDTQYF. The CDR3 DNA reads as TGTGCCAGCAGTAGCTGCCTCTGGGACCTACGGGCGACTACAGATACGCAGTATTTT.